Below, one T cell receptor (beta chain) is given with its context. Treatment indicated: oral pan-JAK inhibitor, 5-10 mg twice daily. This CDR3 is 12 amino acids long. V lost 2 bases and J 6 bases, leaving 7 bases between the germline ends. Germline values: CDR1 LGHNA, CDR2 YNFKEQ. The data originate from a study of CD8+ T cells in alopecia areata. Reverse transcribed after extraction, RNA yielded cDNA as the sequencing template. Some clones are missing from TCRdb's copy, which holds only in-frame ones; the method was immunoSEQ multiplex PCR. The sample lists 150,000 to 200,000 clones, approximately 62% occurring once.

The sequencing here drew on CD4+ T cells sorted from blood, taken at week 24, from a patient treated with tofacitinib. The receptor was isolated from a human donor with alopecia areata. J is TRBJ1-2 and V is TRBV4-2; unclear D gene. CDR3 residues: CASSQLENGYTF. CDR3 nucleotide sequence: TGTGCCAGCAGCCAACTAGAGAATGGCTACACCTTC.